The 7 T cell receptor beta chains listed next were all sequenced from one sample in a study of cytomegalovirus exposure and HLA in healthy donors. It was with 60 Vbeta and 13 Jbeta primers that the PCR ran. The assay was immunoSEQ multiplex PCR, and TCRdb's table has in-frame clones only and misses some. The sample lists fewer than 100,000 clones; around 8% were seen once. Source material: PBMCs. The receptors come from a man aged 45 to 65 in good health and CMV-seronegative.

The chain uses TRBV10-3 and TRBJ1-2, with 8 positions matching TRBD1. Germline V gene lookup returns CDR1 ENHRY and CDR2 SYGVKD. CDR3 size: 16 residues. J lost 5 bases, V lost 5 bases, and 13 bases had no gene match. The CDR3 reads CAISSDLDRATYGYTF. The CDR3 DNA is TGTGCCATCAGTTCCGACCTGGACAGGGCTACGTATGGCTACACCTTC.

This clone was picked up a small number of times. The V gene is TRBV6-6, the J gene TRBJ1-6; the D gene is possibly TRBD1 (5 bases). Between the trimmed V and J ends, which lost 2 bases and 6 bases, there was a span of 8 bases. CDR1 and CDR2 (germline): MNHNY, SVGAGI (reference sequence). The CDR3 contains 14 residues. CDR3 region: CASSYGQGNSPLHF. The CDR3 coding sequence is TGTGCCAGCAGTTACGGGCAGGGTAATTCACCCCTCCACTTT.

This clone was picked up a small number of times. This rearrangement joins TRBV27 to TRBJ2-1; possible D gene TRBD2, 5 bases. V lost 6 bases, J lost 2 bases, and 11 bases lay in between. This CDR3 is 14 amino acids long. From germline, CDR1 is MNHEY and CDR2 SMNVEV (reference sequence). The CDR3 loop is CASRPGNPYNEQFF. For the CDR3, the DNA is TGTGCCAGCAGGCCGGGAAACCCCTACAATGAGCAGTTCTTC.

The V gene is TRBV11-3, the J gene TRBJ2-3; 8 bases map to TRBD2. Germline loops: CDR1 SGHNT, CDR2 YENEEA. The CDR3 has 17 residues. The junction had 9 bases not matched to a gene; V was cut back by 4 bases and J by 0 bases. The CDR3 loop is CASSSRSGGASTDTQYF. The CDR3 DNA sequence: TGTGCCAGCAGCTCTAGGAGCGGGGGCGCTAGCACAGATACGCAGTATTTT. Complete variable domain (other parts from reference TRBV11-3 and TRBJ2-3): EAGVVQSPRYKIIEKKQPVAFWCNPISGHNTLYWYLQNLGQGPELLIRYENEEAVDDSQLPKDRFSAERLKGVDSTLKIQPAELGDSAVYLCASSSRSGGASTDTQYFGPGTRLTVL.

This clone was picked up a small number of times. The genes are TRBV5-1 and TRBJ2-5; D is perhaps TRBD1 (5 bases). There are 14 residues in the CDR3. Germline CDR1 reads SGHRS; CDR2 reads YFSETQ. Trimming removed 0 bases at V and 3 bases at J, with 9 bases between. The DNA of the CDR3 is TGCGCCAGCAGCTTGGTCCAGGGCGAAGAGACCCAGTACTTC. Residues: CASSLVQGEETQYF. The variable domain in full, with the rest retrieved from reference TRBV5-1 and TRBJ2-5, is KAGVTQTPRYLIKTRGQQVTLSCSPISGHRSVSWYQQTPGQGLQFLFEYFSETQRNKGNFPGRFSGRQFSNSRSEMNVSTLELGDSALYLCASSLVQGEETQYFGPGTRLLVL.

The V and J genes are TRBV9 and TRBJ2-7; 7 nucleotides align to TRBD1. Germline CDR1 reads SGDLS; CDR2 reads YYNGEE. The CDR3 extends over 16 amino acids. Germline trimming cut 4 bases from V and 0 bases from J; bases unmatched to any gene: 10. The CDR3, as DNA: TGTGCCAGCAGCCCCCATGGCCGGACAGGCTCCTACGAGCAGTACTTC. Translated: CASSPHGRTGSYEQYF. Together with reference TRBV9 and TRBJ2-7, the CDR3 gives the full variable domain: DSGVTQTPKHLITATGQRVTLRCSPRSGDLSVYWYQQSLDQGLQFLIQYYNGEERAKGNILERFSAQQFPDLHSELNLSSLELGDSALYFCASSPHGRTGSYEQYFGPGTRLTVT.

The chain is built from TRBV6-4 and TRBJ2-7; 9 nucleotides agree with TRBD1. CDR3 length: 14 residues. CDR1 and CDR2 (germline): MRHNA, SNTAGT. V was pared by 10 bases and J by 1 base, with 8 bases of the junction left unmatched. CDR3: CAIDSGTGSYEQYF. Written as DNA, the CDR3 is TGTGCCATCGATTCCGGGACAGGGTCCTACGAGCAGTACTTC.